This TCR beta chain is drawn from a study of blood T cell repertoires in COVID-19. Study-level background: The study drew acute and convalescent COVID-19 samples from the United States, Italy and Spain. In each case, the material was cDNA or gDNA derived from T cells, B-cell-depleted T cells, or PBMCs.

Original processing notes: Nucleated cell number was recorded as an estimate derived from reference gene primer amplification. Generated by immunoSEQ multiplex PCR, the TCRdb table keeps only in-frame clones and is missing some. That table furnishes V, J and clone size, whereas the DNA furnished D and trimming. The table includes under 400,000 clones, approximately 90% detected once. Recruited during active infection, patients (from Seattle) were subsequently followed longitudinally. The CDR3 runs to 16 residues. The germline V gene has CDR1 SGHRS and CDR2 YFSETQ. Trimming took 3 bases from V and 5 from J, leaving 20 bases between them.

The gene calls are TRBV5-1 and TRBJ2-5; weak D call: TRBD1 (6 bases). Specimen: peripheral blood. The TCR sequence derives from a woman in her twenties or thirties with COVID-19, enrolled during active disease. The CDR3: CASSWAGTRGSETQYF. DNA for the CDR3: TGCGCCAGCAGCTGGGCCGGGACCAGGGGATCGGAGACCCAGTACTTC.